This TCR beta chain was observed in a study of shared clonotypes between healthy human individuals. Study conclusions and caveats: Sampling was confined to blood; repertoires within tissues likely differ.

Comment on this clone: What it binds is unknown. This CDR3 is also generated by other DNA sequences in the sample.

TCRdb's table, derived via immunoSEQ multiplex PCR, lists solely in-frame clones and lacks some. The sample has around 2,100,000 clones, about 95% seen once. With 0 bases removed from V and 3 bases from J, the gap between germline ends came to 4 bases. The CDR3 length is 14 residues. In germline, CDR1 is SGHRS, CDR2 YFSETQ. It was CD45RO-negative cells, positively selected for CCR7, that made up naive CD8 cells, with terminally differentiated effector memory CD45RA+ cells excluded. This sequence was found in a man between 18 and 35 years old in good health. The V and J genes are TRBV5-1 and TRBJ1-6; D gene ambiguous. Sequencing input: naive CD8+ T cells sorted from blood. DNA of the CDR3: TGCGCCAGCAGCTTGGCGGACTATAATTCACCCCTCCACTTT. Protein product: CASSLADYNSPLHF.